The present entry profiles one T cell receptor beta chain with its context. The antigen is unknown. Unique molecular identifiers were incorporated when the TCRbeta library was constructed. TCRdb reprocessed the PCR reads via MiXCR and lists one record per CDR3 protein. The sample has roughly 350,000 distinct CDR3 sequences; about 17% are singletons. This specimen comes from a study of T-cell reconstitution after alpha-beta-depleted transplantation in children. Study outcomes and limitations: At the one-year point after transplant, T-cell counts and TCRbeta diversity were found to come mostly from T cells that had been newly produced.

In germline, CDR1 is MNHEY, CDR2 SMNVEV (reference sequence). The CDR3 extends over 15 amino acids. V lost 6 bases to trimming and J lost 2 bases; unmatched junction nucleotides: 6. The sequence derives from a male patient aged 2 to 9 who had a stem cell transplant for acute lymphoblastic leukemia, so the T cells may come from the graft donor. The material sequenced was PBMCs, mostly from graft donor cells, taken 360 days after TCRalphabeta/CD19-depleted stem cell transplant. The J gene is TRBJ2-2, the V gene TRBV27, with 7 positions matching TRBD1. The CDR3 sequence is CASSPDRDNTGELFF. The CDR3 coding sequence is TGTGCCAGCAGCCCTGACAGGGATAACACCGGGGAGCTGTTTTTT.